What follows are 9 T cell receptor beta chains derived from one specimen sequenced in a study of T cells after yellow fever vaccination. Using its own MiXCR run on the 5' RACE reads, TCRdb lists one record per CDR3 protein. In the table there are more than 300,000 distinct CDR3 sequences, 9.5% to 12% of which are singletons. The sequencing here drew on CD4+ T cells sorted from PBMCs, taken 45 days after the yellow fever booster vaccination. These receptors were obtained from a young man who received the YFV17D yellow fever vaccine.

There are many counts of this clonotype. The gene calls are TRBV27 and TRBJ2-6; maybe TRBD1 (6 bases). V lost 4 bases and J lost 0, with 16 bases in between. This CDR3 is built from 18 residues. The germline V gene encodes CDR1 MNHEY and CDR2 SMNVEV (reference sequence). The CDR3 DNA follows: TGTGCCAGCAGTTCCACACGTCAGGGGTCCTCTGGGGCCAACGTCCTGACTTTC. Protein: CASSSTRQGSSGANVLTF. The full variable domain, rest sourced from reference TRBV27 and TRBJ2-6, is EAQVTQNPRYLITVTGKKLTVTCSQNMNHEYMSWYRQDPGLGLRQIYYSMNVEVTDKGDVPEGYKVSRKEKRNFPLILESPSPNQTSLYFCASSSTRQGSSGANVLTFGAGSRLTVL.

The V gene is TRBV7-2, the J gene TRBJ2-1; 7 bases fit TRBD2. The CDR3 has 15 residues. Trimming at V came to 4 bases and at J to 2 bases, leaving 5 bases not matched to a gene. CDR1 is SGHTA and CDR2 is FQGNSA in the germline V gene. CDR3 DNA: TGTGCCAGCAGCTCTAGGACTAGACCCTACAATGAGCAGTTCTTC. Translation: CASSSRTRPYNEQFF. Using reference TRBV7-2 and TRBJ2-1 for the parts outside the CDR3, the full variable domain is GAGVSQSPSNKVTEKGKDVELRCDPISGHTALYWYRQSLGQGLEFLIYFQGNSAPDKSGLPSDRFSAERTGGSVSTLTIQRTQQEDSAVYLCASSSRTRPYNEQFFGPGTRLTVL.

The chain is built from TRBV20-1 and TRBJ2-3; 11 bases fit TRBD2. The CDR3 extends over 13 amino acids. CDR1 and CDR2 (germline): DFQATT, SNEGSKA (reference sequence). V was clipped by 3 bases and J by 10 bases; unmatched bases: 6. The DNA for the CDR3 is TGCAGTGCTAGGGGGCTAGCGGGGGGTTCGCAGTATTTT. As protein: CSARGLAGGSQYF.

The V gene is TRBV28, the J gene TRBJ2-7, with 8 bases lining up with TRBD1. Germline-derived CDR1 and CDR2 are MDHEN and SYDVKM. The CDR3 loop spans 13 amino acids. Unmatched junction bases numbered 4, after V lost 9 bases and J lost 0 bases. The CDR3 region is CASNTGGSYEQYF. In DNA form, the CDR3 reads TGTGCCAGTAATACAGGGGGCTCCTACGAGCAGTACTTC.

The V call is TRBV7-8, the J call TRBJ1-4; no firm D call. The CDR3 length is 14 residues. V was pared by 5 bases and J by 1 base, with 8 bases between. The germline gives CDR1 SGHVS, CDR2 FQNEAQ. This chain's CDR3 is CASSPRRTNEKLFF. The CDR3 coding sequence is TGTGCCAGCAGCCCACGTCGAACTAATGAAAAACTGTTTTTT.

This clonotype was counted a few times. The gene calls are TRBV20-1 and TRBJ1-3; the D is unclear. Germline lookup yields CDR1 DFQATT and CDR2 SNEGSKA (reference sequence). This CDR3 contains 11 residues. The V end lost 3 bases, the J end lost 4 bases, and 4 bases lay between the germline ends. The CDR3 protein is CSASGGNTIYF. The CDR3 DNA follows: TGCAGTGCTAGTGGCGGAAACACCATATATTTT.

The chain's CDR3 is CRGRQGTGLYEQYV. CDR3 sequence (DNA): TGCAGAGGCCGACAGGGGACGGGTTTGTACGAGCAGTACGTC. The chain couples TRBV29-1 to TRBJ2-7; 8 bases align to TRBD1. Per germline, CDR1 SQVTM and CDR2 ANQGSEA. The CDR3 loop spans 14 amino acids.

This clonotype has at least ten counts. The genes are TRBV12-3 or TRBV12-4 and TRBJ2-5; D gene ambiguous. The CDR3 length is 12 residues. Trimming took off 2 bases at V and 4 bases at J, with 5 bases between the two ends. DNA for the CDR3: TGTGCCAGCAGTTTATCGGTAGAGACCCAGTACTTC. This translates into CASSLSVETQYF.

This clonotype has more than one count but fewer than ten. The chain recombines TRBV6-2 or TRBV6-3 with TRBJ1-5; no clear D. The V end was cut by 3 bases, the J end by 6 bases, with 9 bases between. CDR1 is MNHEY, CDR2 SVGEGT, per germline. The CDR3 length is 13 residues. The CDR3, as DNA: TGTGCCAGCAGTTATTCCTTCCCTCAGCCCCAGCATTTT. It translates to CASSYSFPQPQHF.